Listed below are T cell receptor beta chains from one sample, sequenced in a study of TIL therapy for anti-PD-1-resistant metastatic lung cancer. Sequencing used immunoSEQ multiplex PCR; TCRdb keeps in-frame clones, though not all of them. The table has 50,000 to 65,000 clones, 69% seen once. This specimen was blood, taken at baseline. The receptors derive from a person aged 25 to 85 with non-small cell lung cancer. Both conserved end residues are part of each CDR3. Each record gives: clone size, J gene, D gene, V gene, CDR3 protein, CDR3 DNA. D genes are given only for firm matches. The listing skips clone size in some rows; elsewhere it reads once, few, many or a size class.

>NA|TRBJ1-3|NA|TRBV6-1
CASIFGNTIYF
TGTGCCAGCATCTTTGGAAACACCATATATTTT
>NA|TRBJ2-7|TRBD2|TRBV6-5
CASSTSGSSYEQYF
TGTGCCAGCAGCACGAGCGGGAGTTCCTACGAGCAGTACTTC
>many|TRBJ1-2|NA|TRBV28
CASSSPPRGYTF
TGTGCCAGCAGTTCCCCTCCGCGGGGCTACACCTTC
>once|TRBJ1-2|NA|TRBV4-1
CASSHSEGRDGYTF
TGCGCCAGCAGCCATTCTGAGGGGAGAGATGGCTACACCTTC
>NA|TRBJ2-5|NA|TRBV2
CASSDQQHQETQYF
TGTGCCAGCAGTGATCAGCAGCACCAAGAGACCCAGTACTTC
>NA|TRBJ2-1|NA|TRBV4-1
CASSQDAGNSEQFF
TGCGCCAGCAGCCAAGATGCCGGGAACAGTGAGCAGTTCTTC
>few|TRBJ2-7|NA|TRBV5-1
CASRGDGYEQYF
TGCGCCAGCAGAGGGGACGGCTACGAGCAGTACTTC
>NA|TRBJ2-1|NA|TRBV9
CASSVGTTSYNEQFF
TGTGCCAGCAGCGTAGGGACTACCTCCTACAATGAGCAGTTCTTC
>NA|TRBJ1-1|NA|TRBV29-1
CSATVGGGVLTEAFF
TGCAGCGCAACCGTGGGGGGCGGGGTGCTTACTGAAGCTTTCTTT
>NA|TRBJ2-1|TRBD1|TRBV6-1
CASSSRGGRNEQFF
TGTGCCAGCAGTTCGAGAGGGGGCCGTAATGAGCAGTTCTTC
>NA|TRBJ2-3|NA|TRBV5-1
CASSRQGTDTQYF
TGCGCCAGCAGCCGGCAAGGGACAGATACGCAGTATTTT
>NA|TRBJ2-3|NA|TRBV5-1
CASSFNQRPSTDTQYF
TGCGCCAGCAGCTTTAATCAGCGTCCTAGCACAGATACGCAGTATTTT
>few|TRBJ1-1|NA|TRBV5-1
CASSLGTVNEAFF
TGCGCCAGCAGCTTGGGGACGGTGAATGAAGCTTTCTTT
>few|TRBJ2-7|NA|TRBV18
CASSPGTYEQYF
TGTGCCAGCTCACCAGGAACCTACGAGCAGTACTTC
>NA|TRBJ2-2|NA|TRBV7-9
CASSQVRTGELFF
TGTGCCAGCAGCCAAGTTCGCACCGGGGAGCTGTTTTTT
>NA|TRBJ2-2|NA|TRBV9
CASSVWTGELFF
TGTGCCAGCAGCGTTTGGACCGGGGAGCTGTTTTTT
>NA|TRBJ2-5|NA|TRBV5-1
CASSLMTGTYQETQYF
TGCGCCAGCAGCTTAATGACAGGGACTTACCAAGAGACCCAGTACTTC
>NA|TRBJ1-1|NA|TRBV7-9
CASSLVNTEAFF
TGTGCCAGCAGCTTAGTAAACACTGAAGCTTTCTTT
>few|TRBJ1-1|TRBD1|TRBV6-1
CASSERTGDSPFF
TGTGCCAGCAGTGAAAGGACAGGGGATTCGCCTTTCTTT
>NA|TRBJ2-1|NA|TRBV9
CASSGEGASYNEQFF
TGTGCCAGCAGCGGGGAAGGAGCATCCTACAATGAGCAGTTCTTC
>NA|TRBJ1-1|NA|TRBV14
CASSQDPNTEAFF
TGTGCCAGCAGCCAAGACCCGAACACTGAAGCTTTCTTT
>NA|TRBJ2-1|TRBD1|TRBV4-1
CASSQGTGGGWYNEQFF
TGCGCCAGCAGCCAGGGGACAGGGGGAGGTTGGTACAATGAGCAGTTCTTC
>few|TRBJ1-1|NA|TRBV19
CASSLTGTGNTEAFF
TGTGCCAGTAGTCTCACCGGGACGGGGAACACTGAAGCTTTCTTT
>NA|TRBJ1-1|NA|TRBV5-1
CASSLTPNTEAFF
TGCGCCAGCAGCTTGACACCGAACACTGAAGCTTTCTTT
>NA|TRBJ1-1|NA|TRBV4-2
CASSQALSGGTEAFF
TGTGCCAGCAGCCAAGCGTTGAGTGGGGGCACTGAAGCTTTCTTT
>NA|TRBJ1-5|NA|TRBV7-9
CASSLMDQPQHF
TGTGCCAGCAGCTTAATGGATCAGCCCCAGCATTTT
>few|TRBJ1-1|TRBD1|TRBV7-9
CASSLGTGNTEAFF
TGTGCCAGCAGCTTGGGGACAGGGAACACTGAAGCTTTCTTT
>NA|TRBJ2-3|NA|TRBV29-1
CSVGFAFRPHTDTQYF
TGCAGCGTTGGATTCGCCTTCCGGCCCCACACAGATACGCAGTATTTT
>NA|TRBJ2-1|TRBD2|TRBV10-3
CAISEPLTSGGYNEQFF
TGTGCCATCAGTGAACCGTTGACTAGCGGGGGCTACAATGAGCAGTTCTTC
>NA|TRBJ1-6|NA|TRBV6-5
CASSGRGENSPLHF
TGTGCCAGCAGTGGAAGGGGGGAAAATTCACCCCTCCACTTT
>NA|TRBJ2-1|NA|TRBV5-5
CASSLEGERHEQFF
TGTGCCAGCAGCTTGGAAGGGGAGAGGCATGAGCAGTTCTTC
>NA|TRBJ1-4|TRBD1|TRBV6-5
CASSPLPGQGEKLFF
TGTGCCAGCAGTCCGCTTCCGGGACAGGGGGAAAAACTGTTTTTT
>NA|TRBJ2-7|NA|TRBV7-6
CASSHTSYEQYF
TGTGCCAGCAGCCATACTAGCTACGAGCAGTACTTC
>NA|TRBJ1-2|TRBD1|TRBV4-1
CASSRTGGNYGYTF
TGCGCCAGCAGCCGGACAGGGGGAAACTATGGCTACACCTTC
>NA|TRBJ1-4|NA|TRBV7-8
CASNRGNMYEKLFF
TGTGCCAGCAACCGAGGCAATATGTATGAAAAACTGTTTTTT
>NA|TRBJ2-1|NA|TRBV6-1
CASRLGGRNEQFF
TGTGCCAGCAGACTAGGGGGGCGCAATGAGCAGTTCTTC
>NA|TRBJ1-2|TRBD1|TRBV30
CAWSLHAGTGRYGYTF
TGTGCCTGGAGCCTACATGCGGGGACAGGGAGATATGGCTACACCTTC
>NA|TRBJ2-1|NA|TRBV6-5
CASSRRYNEQFF
TGTGCCAGCAGTAGAAGATACAATGAGCAGTTCTTC
>few|TRBJ2-5|NA|TRBV2
CASSVGTQQETQYF
TGTGCCAGCAGTGTCGGGACCCAACAAGAGACCCAGTACTTC
>NA|TRBJ2-1|NA|TRBV11-3
CASSPRVGRSYNEQFF
TGTGCCAGCAGCCCCCGAGTTGGGAGATCCTACAATGAGCAGTTCTTC
>NA|TRBJ1-1|NA|TRBV5-4
CASRVGGVNTEAFF
TGTGCCAGCAGGGTGGGAGGGGTGAACACTGAAGCTTTCTTT
>NA|TRBJ1-2|NA|TRBV5-1
CASSLDTGRGYTF
TGCGCCAGCAGCTTGGATACGGGACGGGGCTACACCTTC
>NA|TRBJ2-7|TRBD1|TRBV11-2
CASSLRQGALGEQYF
TGTGCCAGCAGCTTACGACAGGGGGCTCTGGGTGAGCAGTACTTC
>NA|TRBJ1-1|TRBD1|TRBV30
CAWSSRGGTEAFF
TGTGCCTGGAGTAGCAGGGGGGGCACTGAAGCTTTCTTT
>NA|TRBJ2-5|TRBD2|TRBV19
CASSLLAGGPGTQYF
TGTGCCAGTAGTTTACTAGCGGGGGGTCCAGGGACCCAGTACTTC
>NA|TRBJ1-1|TRBD1|TRBV4-1
CASSRMTGVNTEAFF
TGCGCCAGCAGCCGAATGACAGGGGTGAACACTGAAGCTTTCTTT
>NA|TRBJ1-1|NA|TRBV28
CASSSPPRGDTEAFF
TGTGCCAGCAGTTCTCCCCCCAGGGGCGACACTGAAGCTTTCTTT
>NA|TRBJ2-2|NA|TRBV9
CASSIGRDGRNTGELFF
TGTGCCAGCAGCATCGGCCGGGACGGGAGAAACACCGGGGAGCTGTTTTTT
>NA|TRBJ1-3|NA|TRBV7-7
CASSLGLGSGNTIYF
TGTGCTAGCAGCTTAGGGCTTGGATCTGGAAACACCATATATTTT
>NA|TRBJ1-1|NA|TRBV19
CASSHGGYGTEAFF
TGTGCCAGTAGTCATGGGGGATACGGCACTGAAGCTTTCTTT
>NA|TRBJ1-2|NA|TRBV19
CASSSGLHYGYTF
TGTGCCAGTAGTTCAGGGTTGCACTATGGCTACACCTTC
>NA|TRBJ1-1|NA|TRBV4-1
CASSFMTAMNTEAFF
TGCGCCAGCAGCTTTATGACAGCGATGAACACTGAAGCTTTCTTT
>NA|TRBJ2-7|NA|TRBV6-5
CASSPSVGQSYEQYF
TGTGCCAGCAGTCCCTCGGTCGGACAGTCCTACGAGCAGTACTTC
>NA|TRBJ2-3|NA|TRBV30
CAWSQFQGSTDTQYF
TGTGCCTGGAGTCAATTTCAGGGGAGCACAGATACGCAGTATTTT